These 30 T cell receptor beta chains came from one sample sequenced in a study of cytomegalovirus exposure and HLA in healthy donors. The PCR used 60 Vbeta and 13 Jbeta primers. Profiling relied on immunoSEQ multiplex PCR, and the TCRdb table lists in-frame clones only, not all of them. The sample consists of approximately 120,000 clones, around 73% of them appearing once. Input material: PBMCs. The receptors come from a man between 40 and 49 years old in good health and CMV-seronegative.

CDR3 bases: TGTGCCAGCGGGCTTAACAGGGTCACTGAAGCTTTCTTT. Translating gives CASGLNRVTEAFF. The rearrangement links TRBV6-5 to TRBJ1-1, with a weak D call TRBD1 (6 bases). Germline values: CDR1 MNHEY, CDR2 SVGAGI. CDR3 length: 13 amino acids. V was shortened by 8 bases and J by 4 bases, with 14 bases between the two germline ends.

The chain uses TRBV7-6 and TRBJ1-5; no definite D call. There are 13 residues in the CDR3. The germline V gene has CDR1 SGHVS and CDR2 FNYEAQ. The V gene lost 0 bases and the J gene lost 7 bases, with 7 bases spanning the gap. The CDR3 nucleotides are TGTGCCAGCAGCTTAGCACGGTGGCAGCCCCAGCATTTT. This encodes CASSLARWQPQHF. Full variable domain (outside the CDR3, taken from reference TRBV7-6 and TRBJ1-5): GAGVSQSPRYKVTKRGQDVALRCDPISGHVSLYWYRQALGQGPEFLTYFNYEAQQDKSGLPNDRFSAERPEGSISTLTIQRTEQRDSAMYRCASSLARWQPQHFGDGTRLSIL.

The V and J genes are TRBV9 and TRBJ2-1, with D unclear. V shed 4 bases and J shed 6 bases, with 17 bases lying between them. Looked up from germline, CDR1 is SGDLS and CDR2 is YYNGEE. The CDR3 runs 15 residues. In DNA form, the CDR3 reads TGTGCCAGCAGCACCCACTTAAGCCCCTCCAATGAGCAGTTCTTC. It yields the protein CASSTHLSPSNEQFF.

The chain links TRBV10-3 to TRBJ1-1; TRBD1 is a possible D gene (6 bases). Trimming stripped 3 bases from V and 1 base from J, with 6 bases between. The CDR3 covers 13 residues. The germline V gene encodes CDR1 ENHRY and CDR2 SYGVKD. In DNA form, the CDR3 reads TGTGCCATCAGTGACAGGGGGAACACTGAAGCTTTCTTT. This translates into CAISDRGNTEAFF.

The genes are TRBV6-5 and TRBJ2-7, with 7 bases that match TRBD1. Germline V gene lookup returns CDR1 MNHEY and CDR2 SVGAGI. CDR3 length: 10 amino acids. V dropped 5 bases and J dropped 11; count of bases not matched to a gene: 3. CDR3 amino acids: CASSPGTEYF. As DNA, the CDR3 is TGTGCCAGCAGTCCCGGGACAGAGTACTTC.

This clone was counted only a few times. J is TRBJ2-7 and V is TRBV7-2; 7 bases map to TRBD2. Trimming at V came to 2 bases and at J to 3 bases, leaving 7 bases not matched to a gene. Germline lookup yields CDR1 SGHTA and CDR2 FQGNSA. The CDR3 contains 15 residues. The CDR3 DNA follows: TGTGCCAGCAGCTTAAGTAGCGGGTTGGGCTACGAGCAGTACTTC. The encoded protein is CASSLSSGLGYEQYF.

The chain recombines TRBV5-1 with TRBJ1-1, with a possible D match to TRBD1 (5 bases). CDR3 length: 14 amino acids. Germline lookup yields CDR1 SGHRS and CDR2 YFSETQ. V was cut by 5 bases and J by 5 bases, with 16 bases left in between. CDR3 sequence (DNA): TGCGCCAGCAGTAGGGACTCTATGGAAACTGAAGCTTTCTTT. This gives the protein CASSRDSMETEAFF.

The J gene is TRBJ2-5, the V gene TRBV5-1; D is undetermined. The CDR3 extends over 15 amino acids. The V and J ends lost 4 bases and 0 bases respectively, with 13 bases between them. Germline V lookup: CDR1 SGHRS, CDR2 YFSETQ. The CDR3 nucleotides are TGCGCCAGCAGCCCTGACAATCCCCACCAAGAGACCCAGTACTTC. This codes for CASSPDNPHQETQYF. Drawing the rest from reference TRBV5-1 and TRBJ2-5, the complete variable domain is KAGVTQTPRYLIKTRGQQVTLSCSPISGHRSVSWYQQTPGQGLQFLFEYFSETQRNKGNFPGRFSGRQFSNSRSEMNVSTLELGDSALYLCASSPDNPHQETQYFGPGTRLLVL.

CDR3 sequence (DNA): TGTGCCAGCAGTCTGACAGGCTCCTACGAGCAGTACTTC. It yields the protein CASSLTGSYEQYF. This chain connects TRBV6-6 to TRBJ2-7; tentative D call: TRBD1 (6 bases). Germline CDR1 is MNHNY and CDR2 is SVGAGI (reference sequence). The CDR3 runs 13 residues. Trimming removed 5 bases at V and 0 bases at J, with 8 bases between.

The gene calls are TRBV19 and TRBJ1-1; 8 positions match TRBD1. The germline V gene has CDR1 LNHDA and CDR2 SQIVND (reference sequence). The CDR3 spans 16 residues. Germline trimming cut 6 bases from V and 4 bases from J; bases unmatched to any gene: 13. Written as DNA, the CDR3 is TGTGCCAGTAGACCATTGGCCAGGGGGCAGGGCACTGAAGCTTTCTTT. Translated: CASRPLARGQGTEAFF.

The rearrangement uses TRBV2 and TRBJ1-2; unclear D gene. V dropped 6 bases and J dropped 4 bases, with 15 bases sitting between them. Germline CDR1 reads SNHLY; CDR2 reads FYNNEI. The CDR3 consists of 14 residues. CDR3 in amino acids: CASRRALGGYGYTF. Written as DNA, the CDR3 is TGTGCCAGCAGGAGGGCCCTGGGCGGCTATGGCTACACCTTC.

This chain joins TRBV14 and TRBJ2-1, with D perhaps matching TRBD1 (5 bases). Germline values: CDR1 SGHDN, CDR2 FVKESK. This CDR3 is built from 13 residues. Trimming left V 2 bases short and J 9 bases short, with 11 bases between. The CDR3 region has the DNA TGTGCCAGCAGCCAACTTCCAGGGTCTGAGCAGTTCTTC. Encoded protein: CASSQLPGSEQFF.

The genes are TRBV6-5 and TRBJ2-7; 11 bases are a match to TRBD1. Germline lookup yields CDR1 MNHEY and CDR2 SVGAGI. The CDR3 runs to 13 residues. J was trimmed by 3 bases and V by 6 bases; bases with no gene match: 1. CDR3 sequence (DNA): TGTGCCAGCAGCGGGACAGGGGGCTACGAGCAGTACTTC. This codes for CASSGTGGYEQYF.

V and J are TRBV12-5 and TRBJ2-1; 9 bases fit TRBD2. This CDR3 spans 17 amino acids. The germline gives CDR1 LGHNT, CDR2 FRNRAP. V gave up 4 bases and J gave up 6 bases; unmatched junction bases: 13. The chain's CDR3 is CASGSSLAGARSNEQFF. The CDR3, as DNA: TGTGCTAGTGGTTCCTCTTTAGCGGGGGCGCGTTCCAATGAGCAGTTCTTC.

The chain recombines TRBV7-9 with TRBJ2-7, with a tentative D call TRBD1 (6 bases). The CDR3 has 12 amino acids. V lost 2 bases to trimming and J lost 6 bases, with 8 bases between them. Germline-derived CDR1 and CDR2 are SEHNR and FQNEAQ (reference sequence). The DNA of the CDR3 is TGTGCCAGCAGCTTATTAGGGGGCGAGCAGTACTTC. Encoded protein: CASSLLGGEQYF. The full variable domain, with the rest looked up from reference TRBV7-9 and TRBJ2-7, is DTGVSQNPRHKITKRGQNVTFRCDPISEHNRLYWYRQTLGQGPEFLTYFQNEAQLEKSRLLSDRFSAERPKGSFSTLEIQRTEQGDSAMYLCASSLLGGEQYFGPGTRLTVT.

The J gene is TRBJ1-5, the V gene TRBV2, with a possible D match to TRBD1 (5 bases). CDR3 length: 14 residues. Germline V gives CDR1 SNHLY, CDR2 FYNNEI. V lost 6 bases to trimming and J lost 7 bases, with 16 bases between them. CDR3 coding DNA: TGTGCCAGCAGCACCAGCAGGGTTGGGCAGCCCCAGCATTTT. This encodes CASSTSRVGQPQHF.

J is TRBJ1-1 and V is TRBV5-6; D is undetermined. V was pared by 4 bases and J by 0 bases, with 19 bases between. Germline V lookup: CDR1 SGHDT, CDR2 YYEEEE. This CDR3 spans 17 amino acids. The CDR3 bases are TGTGCCAGCAGCGACTCCGGGAGGCGGATTTTGAACACTGAAGCTTTCTTT. Translated, it gives CASSDSGRRILNTEAFF.

This rearrangement joins TRBV29-1 to TRBJ2-7, with TRBD1 identical over 7 bases. The CDR3 length is 11 residues. Germline V gene lookup returns CDR1 SQVTM and CDR2 ANQGSEA. Trimming cost V 6 bases and J 6 bases; bases outside gene matches: 5. The CDR3 protein is CSVGTGVEQYF. The DNA of the CDR3 is TGCAGCGTCGGAACAGGGGTCGAGCAGTACTTC.

Written as DNA, the CDR3 is TGTGCCAGCAGCTTGGGACGGAGCTCCTACGAGCAGTACTTC. This gives the protein CASSLGRSSYEQYF. The chain links TRBV5-4 to TRBJ2-7; D remains ambiguous. The ends were cut back, 0 bases at V and 0 bases at J, with 7 bases in the middle. Germline-derived CDR1 and CDR2 are SGHNT and YYREEE (reference sequence). CDR3 length: 14 residues.

CDR3 loop: CASSLEGRATGELFF. CDR3 nucleotides: TGCGCCAGCAGCTTGGAAGGGAGGGCCACCGGGGAGCTGTTTTTT. This chain joins TRBV5-1 and TRBJ2-2; 7 positions match TRBD2. After removal of 0 bases from V and 4 bases from J, the junction contained 3 bases not matched to a gene. The CDR3 extends over 15 amino acids. Germline-derived CDR1 and CDR2 are SGHRS and YFSETQ. Combining the CDR3 with reference TRBV5-1 and TRBJ2-2 gives the whole variable domain KAGVTQTPRYLIKTRGQQVTLSCSPISGHRSVSWYQQTPGQGLQFLFEYFSETQRNKGNFPGRFSGRQFSNSRSEMNVSTLELGDSALYLCASSLEGRATGELFFGEGSRLTVL.

The V call is TRBV6-6, the J call TRBJ1-2, with D perhaps matching TRBD1 (5 bases). This CDR3 has 13 residues. Germline CDR1 MNHNY, CDR2 SVGAGI (reference sequence). V dropped 5 bases and J dropped 3 bases, with 10 bases sitting between them. The CDR3 protein is CASSTQGDYGYTF. In DNA form, the CDR3 reads TGTGCCAGCAGTACCCAGGGCGACTATGGCTACACCTTC.

V is TRBV4-2 and J is TRBJ2-7; 11 bases agree with TRBD2. V was pared by 0 bases and J by 0 bases, with 7 bases of the junction left unmatched. This CDR3 has 18 residues. Germline V gene lookup returns CDR1 LGHNA and CDR2 YNFKEQ. CDR3 sequence reads: CASSQDLGTSGGSYEQYF. The CDR3 DNA is TGTGCCAGCAGCCAAGATCTAGGGACTAGCGGTGGCTCCTACGAGCAGTACTTC.

Only a few counts were recorded for this clone. V gene TRBV6-1 combines with J gene TRBJ2-7, with 9 bases matching TRBD1. The V and J ends lost 2 bases and 4 bases, in that order; junction bases with no gene match: 3. Germline assignment: CDR1 MNHNS and CDR2 SASEGT. The CDR3 extends over 14 amino acids. CDR3 bases: TGTGCCAGCAGTGAATTTGGACAGGGGTACGAGCAGTACTTC. This encodes CASSEFGQGYEQYF.

The gene calls are TRBV7-3 and TRBJ2-3, with 7 bases lining up with TRBD2. The junction had 4 bases not matched to a gene; V was cut back by 5 bases and J by 2 bases. The CDR3 spans 14 residues. Germline CDR1 reads SGHTA; CDR2 reads FQGTGA. In DNA form, the CDR3 reads TGTGCCAGCAGCGGGGGGACTATCACAGATACGCAGTATTTT. Translating gives CASSGGTITDTQYF.

V and J are TRBV7-2 and TRBJ2-5; 13 nucleotides match TRBD2. The CDR3 sequence is 19 residues long. CDR1 and CDR2 (germline): SGHTA, FQGNSA. V shed 1 base and J 4 bases; nucleotides not matched to a gene: 12. The CDR3: CASSLGPLAGGPGRETQYF. For the CDR3, the DNA is TGTGCCAGCAGCTTAGGCCCACTAGCGGGGGGGCCCGGAAGAGAGACCCAGTACTTC.

This sequence joins TRBV6-5 and TRBJ2-7; D remains unclear. This CDR3 has 15 residues. The germline V and J ends were trimmed by 8 bases and 0 bases, with 17 bases remaining between them. CDR1 MNHEY and CDR2 SVGAGI come from the germline V gene. In DNA form, the CDR3 reads TGTGCCAGCTCCCCCAGGCCCGGTTACTCCTACGAGCAGTACTTC. Protein product: CASSPRPGYSYEQYF.

The gene calls are TRBV7-2 and TRBJ1-1; 7 bases line up with TRBD1. Germline V gives CDR1 SGHTA, CDR2 FQGNSA. J gave up 7 bases and V 5 bases, and 4 bases lay outside the gene matches. The length of the CDR3 is 12 residues. The CDR3 reads CASSQGGVEAFF. The DNA for the CDR3 is TGTGCCAGCAGCCAGGGGGGAGTTGAAGCTTTCTTT.

This sequence joins TRBV18 and TRBJ2-2; 10 bases fit TRBD2. The germline CDR1 and CDR2 sequences are KGHSH and LQKENI. V dropped 0 bases and J dropped 0; count of bases not matched to a gene: 4. The CDR3 runs 18 residues. In DNA form, the CDR3 reads TGTGCCAGCTCACCACCTGCTAGCGGGGGCCCGAACACCGGGGAGCTGTTTTTT. Its translation: CASSPPASGGPNTGELFF.

In its sample, this clone was seen a few times. The chain links TRBV7-8 to TRBJ2-3; 11 positions match TRBD2. The CDR3 sequence is 16 residues long. V lost 3 bases, J lost 3 bases, and 5 bases stayed unmatched. The germline V gene has CDR1 SGHVS and CDR2 FQNEAQ. CDR3 region: CASSFKRLAGTDTQYF. CDR3 bases: TGTGCCAGCAGCTTCAAGAGACTAGCGGGGACAGATACGCAGTATTTT.

The gene calls are TRBV6-5 and TRBJ1-4; D might be TRBD1 (5 bases). Germline assignment: CDR1 MNHEY and CDR2 SVGAGI. With 6 bases removed from V and 8 bases from J, the gap between germline ends came to 16 bases. The CDR3 is made up of 14 amino acids. The CDR3 region is CASSYDSADEKLFF. The CDR3 DNA reads as TGTGCCAGCAGCTACGACAGCGCGGACGAAAAACTGTTTTTT.